This TCR beta chain was retrieved from a study of immune evolution from preneoplasia to lung adenocarcinoma. Two lung cancer pathologists independently confirmed each histologic diagnosis. Sequenced by immunoSEQ multiplex PCR; TCRdb stores in-frame clones only, minus some. Of 8,400 or so clones detected, about 86% appear once; the ten largest clones hold 7.5% to 9.5%. Germline V gene lookup returns CDR1 SNHLY and CDR2 FYNNEI. With V trimmed by 2 bases and J by 0 bases, 2 bases remained unmatched. The CDR3 runs 15 residues. The chain carries TRBV2 and TRBJ2-3; 7 nucleotides match TRBD2. Sequenced: FFPE invasive lung adenocarcinoma tissue. The clonotype originates from a person between 45 and 65 years old with lung adenocarcinoma. The CDR3 DNA reads as TGTGCCAGCAGTGAAAGGCGGGGGAGCACAGATACGCAGTATTTT. Its translation: CASSERRGSTDTQYF.